The following is a T cell receptor (beta chain) sequence with its context. Per the germline V gene, CDR1 is SGHRS and CDR2 is YFSETQ. The ends lost 4 bases at V and 1 base at J; junction bases unmatched: 7. The CDR3 length is 16 residues. The data stem from a study of blood T cell repertoires in COVID-19. The table came from immunoSEQ multiplex PCR; TCRdb's copy has only in-frame clones and leaves some out. The data contain roughly 140,000 clones, roughly 84% of them singletons. The J gene is TRBJ1-1, the V gene TRBV5-1, with 10 bases lining up with TRBD1. The sample was peripheral blood. This receptor was obtained from a man between 65 and 85 years old with acute or convalescent COVID-19. The CDR3 loop is CASSARTGGSNTEAFF. The CDR3 DNA is TGCGCCAGCAGCGCCCGGACAGGGGGGTCGAACACTGAAGCTTTCTTT.